The clone carrying this T cell receptor beta chain came up once. This sample is part of a study of CD8+CD57+ T cells in acquired aplastic anemia. Genomic DNA, the template, was used for profiling of the TCR beta VDJ and CDR3. TCRdb called the reads again in MiXCR, with one record for every CDR3 protein. The repertoire includes tens of thousands of distinct CDR3 sequences, under 50% of them detected once, and around 63% sits in the top ten. The receptor was derived from a human donor in good health, serving as a control. Sequenced sample: sorted CD4+, CD8+, or CD8+CD57+ T cells (not recorded which) from PBMCs.

CDR3: CASSAEQEYGYTF. CDR3 nucleotides: TGTGCCAGCAGTGCTGAACAGGAGTATGGCTACACCTTC. V and J are TRBV2 and TRBJ1-2; tentative D call: TRBD1 (5 bases). The CDR3 consists of 13 residues. Germline CDR1 reads SNHLY; CDR2 reads FYNNEI. The ends were cut back, 4 bases at V and 5 bases at J, with 11 bases in the middle.